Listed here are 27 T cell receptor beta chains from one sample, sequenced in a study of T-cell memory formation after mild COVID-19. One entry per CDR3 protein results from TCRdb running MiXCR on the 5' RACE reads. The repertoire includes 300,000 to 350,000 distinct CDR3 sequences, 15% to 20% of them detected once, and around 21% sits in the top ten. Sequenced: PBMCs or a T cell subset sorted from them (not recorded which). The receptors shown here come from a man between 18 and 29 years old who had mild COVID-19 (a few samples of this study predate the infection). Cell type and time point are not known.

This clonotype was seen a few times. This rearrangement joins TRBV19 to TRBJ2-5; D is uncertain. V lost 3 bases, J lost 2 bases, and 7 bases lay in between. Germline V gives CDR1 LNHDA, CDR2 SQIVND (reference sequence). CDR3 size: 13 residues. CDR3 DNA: TGTGCCAGTAGTATCCCCGCACAAGAGACCCAGTACTTC. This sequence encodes CASSIPAQETQYF. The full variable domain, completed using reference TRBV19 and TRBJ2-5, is DGGITQSPKYLFRKEGQNVTLSCEQNLNHDAMYWYRQDPGQGLRLIYYSQIVNDFQKGDIAEGYSVSREKKESFPLTVTSAQKNPTAFYLCASSIPAQETQYFGPGTRLLVL.

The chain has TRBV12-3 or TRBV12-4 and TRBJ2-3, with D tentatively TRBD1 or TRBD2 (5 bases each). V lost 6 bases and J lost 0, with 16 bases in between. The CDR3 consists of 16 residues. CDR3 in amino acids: CASSHRGALSTDTQYF. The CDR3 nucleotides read TGTGCCAGCAGCCACCGAGGGGCCCTTAGCACAGATACGCAGTATTTT.

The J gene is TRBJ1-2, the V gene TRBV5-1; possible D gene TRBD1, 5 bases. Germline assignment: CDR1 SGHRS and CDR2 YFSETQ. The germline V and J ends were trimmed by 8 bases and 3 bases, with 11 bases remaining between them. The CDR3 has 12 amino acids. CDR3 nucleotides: TGCGCCAGTAAGGACATTTACTATGGCTACACCTTC. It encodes CASKDIYYGYTF.

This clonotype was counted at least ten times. The DNA of the CDR3 is TGTGCCAGCAGCCCCAGGACTAGAGGTTCGGGCACCGGGGAGCTGTTTTTT. Its translation is CASSPRTRGSGTGELFF. The chain couples TRBV7-2 to TRBJ2-2, with 7 bases identical to TRBD2. V shed 5 bases, J shed 4 bases, and the junction held 13 bases outside the gene matches. CDR3 length: 17 residues. CDR1 and CDR2 (germline): SGHTA, FQGNSA.

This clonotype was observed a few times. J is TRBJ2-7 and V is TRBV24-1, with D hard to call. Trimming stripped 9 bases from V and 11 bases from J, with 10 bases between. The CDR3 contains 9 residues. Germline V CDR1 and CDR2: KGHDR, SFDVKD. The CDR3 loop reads CATGNRKYV. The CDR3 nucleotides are TGTGCCACCGGAAACAGAAAGTACGTC.

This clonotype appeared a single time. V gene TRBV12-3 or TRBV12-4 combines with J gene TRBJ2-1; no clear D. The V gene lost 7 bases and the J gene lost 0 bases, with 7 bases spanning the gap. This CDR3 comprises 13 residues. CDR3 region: CASIFGSYNEQFF. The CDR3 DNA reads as TGTGCCAGCATTTTCGGCTCCTACAATGAGCAGTTCTTC.

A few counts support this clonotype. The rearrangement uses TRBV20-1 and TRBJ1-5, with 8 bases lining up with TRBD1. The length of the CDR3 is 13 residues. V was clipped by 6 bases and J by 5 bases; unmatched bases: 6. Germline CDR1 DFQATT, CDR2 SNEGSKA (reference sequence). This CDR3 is CSAVTGADQPQHF. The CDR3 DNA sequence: TGCAGTGCAGTGACAGGGGCCGATCAGCCCCAGCATTTT.

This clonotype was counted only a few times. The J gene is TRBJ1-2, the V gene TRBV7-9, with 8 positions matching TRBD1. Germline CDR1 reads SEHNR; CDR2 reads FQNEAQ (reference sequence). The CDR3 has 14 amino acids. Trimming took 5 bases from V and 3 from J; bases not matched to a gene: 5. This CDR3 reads CASSPGGAYYGYTF. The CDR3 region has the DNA TGTGCCAGCAGCCCAGGGGGCGCGTACTATGGCTACACCTTC.

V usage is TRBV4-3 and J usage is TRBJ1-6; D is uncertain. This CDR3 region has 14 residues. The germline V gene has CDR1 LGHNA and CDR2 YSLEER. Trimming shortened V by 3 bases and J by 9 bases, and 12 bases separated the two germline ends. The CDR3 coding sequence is TGCGCCAGCAGCCAGAATGGGGAGCTTTCACCCCTCCACTTT. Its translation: CASSQNGELSPLHF.

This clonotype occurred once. The CDR3 region is CASSAQGAGTQYF. The DNA of the CDR3 is TGTGCCAGCAGCGCGCAGGGGGCTGGTACGCAGTATTTT. V is TRBV9 and J is TRBJ2-3; 8 nucleotides agree with TRBD1. Germline CDR1 SGDLS, CDR2 YYNGEE. V lost 3 bases, J lost 8 bases, and 5 bases stayed unmatched. The length of the CDR3 is 13 residues.

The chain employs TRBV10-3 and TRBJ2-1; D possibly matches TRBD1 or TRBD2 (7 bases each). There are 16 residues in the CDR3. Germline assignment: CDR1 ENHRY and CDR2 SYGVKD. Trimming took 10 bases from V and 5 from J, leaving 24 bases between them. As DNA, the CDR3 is TGTGCCACCAGGGGGGGGGCGAGCGGGCCCAACAATGAGCAGTTCTTC. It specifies CATRGGASGPNNEQFF.

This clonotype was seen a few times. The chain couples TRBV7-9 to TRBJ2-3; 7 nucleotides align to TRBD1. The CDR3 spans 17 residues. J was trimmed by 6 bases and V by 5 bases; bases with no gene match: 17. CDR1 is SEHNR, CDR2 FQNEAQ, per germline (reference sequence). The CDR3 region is CASSTGQAKERMDTQYF. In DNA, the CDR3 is TGTGCCAGCAGCACAGGACAGGCGAAGGAAAGAATGGATACGCAGTATTTT.

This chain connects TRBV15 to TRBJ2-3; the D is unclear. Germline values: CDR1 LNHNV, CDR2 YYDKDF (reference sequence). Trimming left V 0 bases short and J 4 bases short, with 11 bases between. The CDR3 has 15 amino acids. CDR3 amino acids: CATSRDGSRADTQYF. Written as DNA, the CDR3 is TGTGCCACCAGCAGAGATGGCTCTAGGGCAGATACGCAGTATTTT.

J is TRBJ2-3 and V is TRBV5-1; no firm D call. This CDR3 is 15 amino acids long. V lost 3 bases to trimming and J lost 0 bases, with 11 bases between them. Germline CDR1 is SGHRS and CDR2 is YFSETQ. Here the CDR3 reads CASSSYGRSTDTQYF. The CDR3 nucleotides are TGCGCCAGCAGCTCCTACGGCAGGAGCACAGATACGCAGTATTTT.

The chain's CDR3 is CASSLWDREAFF. For the CDR3, the DNA is TGTGCCAGCAGTTTATGGGACAGGGAAGCTTTCTTT. The chain recombines TRBV12-3 or TRBV12-4 with TRBJ1-1; 8 nucleotides match TRBD1. The length of the CDR3 is 12 residues. V was clipped by 2 bases and J by 8 bases; unmatched bases: 1.

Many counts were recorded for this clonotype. The CDR3 loop reads CASSPGTSGEALYNEQFF. The DNA for the CDR3 is TGTGCCAGCAGCCCTGGGACTAGCGGGGAGGCCCTGTACAATGAGCAGTTCTTC. The J gene is TRBJ2-1, the V gene TRBV4-2, with 13 bases that match TRBD2. From germline, CDR1 is LGHNA and CDR2 YNFKEQ. After removal of 4 bases from V and 4 bases from J, the junction contained 10 bases not matched to a gene. The CDR3 length is 18 residues.

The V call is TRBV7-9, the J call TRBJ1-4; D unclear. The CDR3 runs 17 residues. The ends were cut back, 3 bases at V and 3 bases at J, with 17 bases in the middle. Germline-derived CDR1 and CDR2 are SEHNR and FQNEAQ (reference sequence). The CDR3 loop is CASSFLRPFSSNEKLFF. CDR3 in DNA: TGTGCCAGCAGCTTTTTACGGCCTTTTTCATCTAATGAAAAACTGTTTTTT.

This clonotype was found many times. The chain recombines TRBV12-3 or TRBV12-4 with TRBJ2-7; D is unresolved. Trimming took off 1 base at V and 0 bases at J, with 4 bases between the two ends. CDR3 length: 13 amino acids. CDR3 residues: CASSLGVSYEQYV. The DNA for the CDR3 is TGTGCCAGCAGTTTAGGCGTCTCCTACGAGCAGTACGTC.

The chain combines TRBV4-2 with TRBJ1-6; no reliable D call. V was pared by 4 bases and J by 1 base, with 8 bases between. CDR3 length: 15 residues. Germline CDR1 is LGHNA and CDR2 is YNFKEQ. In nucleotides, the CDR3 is TGTGCCAGCAGCCCCCCCCGGTCCTATAATTCACCCCTCCACTTT. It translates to CASSPPRSYNSPLHF.

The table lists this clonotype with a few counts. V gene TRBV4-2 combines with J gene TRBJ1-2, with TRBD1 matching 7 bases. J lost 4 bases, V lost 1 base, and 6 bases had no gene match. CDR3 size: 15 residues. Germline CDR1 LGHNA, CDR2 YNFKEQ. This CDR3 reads CASSQGRGLGYGYTF. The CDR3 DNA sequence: TGTGCCAGCAGCCAAGGGAGGGGGCTAGGCTATGGCTACACCTTC.

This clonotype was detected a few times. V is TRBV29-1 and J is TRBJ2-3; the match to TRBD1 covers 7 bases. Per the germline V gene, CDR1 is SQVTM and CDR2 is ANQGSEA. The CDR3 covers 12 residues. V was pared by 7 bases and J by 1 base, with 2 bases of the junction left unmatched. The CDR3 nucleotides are TGCAGCGGGGACAGATGCACAGATACGCAGTATTTT. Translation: CSGDRCTDTQYF.

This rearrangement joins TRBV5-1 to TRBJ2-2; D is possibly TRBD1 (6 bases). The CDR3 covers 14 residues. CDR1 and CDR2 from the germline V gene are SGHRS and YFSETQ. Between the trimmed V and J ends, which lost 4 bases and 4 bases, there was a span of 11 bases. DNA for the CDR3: TGCGCCAGCAGCGGAGAAGGGGGCACCGGGGAGCTGTTTTTT. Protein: CASSGEGGTGELFF.

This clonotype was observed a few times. The DNA of the CDR3 is TGTGCCATCAGTGAGTCTAGGGCTTTACTCACAGATACGCAGTATTTT. This codes for CAISESRALLTDTQYF. The gene calls are TRBV10-3 and TRBJ2-3; D is unclear. There are 16 residues in the CDR3. Germline V gives CDR1 ENHRY, CDR2 SYGVKD. Trimming took off 0 bases at V and 2 bases at J, with 12 bases between the two ends.

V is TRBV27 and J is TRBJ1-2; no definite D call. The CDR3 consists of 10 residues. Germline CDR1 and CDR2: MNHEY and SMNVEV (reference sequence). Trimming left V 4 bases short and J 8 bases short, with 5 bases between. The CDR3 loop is CASSWEGYTF. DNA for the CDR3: TGTGCCAGCAGTTGGGAGGGCTACACCTTC.

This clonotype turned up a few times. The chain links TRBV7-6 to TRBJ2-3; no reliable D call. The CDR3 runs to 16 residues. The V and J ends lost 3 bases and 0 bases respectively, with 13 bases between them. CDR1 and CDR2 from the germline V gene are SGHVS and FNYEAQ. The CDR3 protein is CASSFSSGSSTDTQYF. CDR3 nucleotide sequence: TGTGCCAGCAGCTTCTCGTCGGGCAGCAGCACAGATACGCAGTATTTT. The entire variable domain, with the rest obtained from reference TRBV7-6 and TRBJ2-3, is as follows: GAGVSQSPRYKVTKRGQDVALRCDPISGHVSLYWYRQALGQGPEFLTYFNYEAQQDKSGLPNDRFSAERPEGSISTLTIQRTEQRDSAMYRCASSFSSGSSTDTQYFGPGTRLTVL.

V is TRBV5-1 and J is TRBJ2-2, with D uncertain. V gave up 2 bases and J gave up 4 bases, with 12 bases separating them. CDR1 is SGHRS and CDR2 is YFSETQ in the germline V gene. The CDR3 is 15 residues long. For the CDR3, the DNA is TGCGCCAGCAGCTTTGTTCAAGTAGGCACCGGGGAGCTGTTTTTT. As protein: CASSFVQVGTGELFF. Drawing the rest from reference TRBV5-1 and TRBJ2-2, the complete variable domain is KAGVTQTPRYLIKTRGQQVTLSCSPISGHRSVSWYQQTPGQGLQFLFEYFSETQRNKGNFPGRFSGRQFSNSRSEMNVSTLELGDSALYLCASSFVQVGTGELFFGEGSRLTVL.

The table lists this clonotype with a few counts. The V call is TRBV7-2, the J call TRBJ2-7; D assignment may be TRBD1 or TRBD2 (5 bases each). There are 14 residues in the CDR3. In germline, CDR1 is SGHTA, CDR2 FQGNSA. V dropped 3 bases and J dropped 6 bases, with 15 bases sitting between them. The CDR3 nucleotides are TGTGCCAGCAGCTTGGGGACCTGGGGAGTCGAGCAGTACTTC. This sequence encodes CASSLGTWGVEQYF.